One and the same sample provided the 26 T cell receptor beta chains below, sequenced in a study of blood T cells in healthy people across ages. The use of a sample-barcoded 5' primer and a J-beta primer mix characterized a second PCR of about 6 to 12 cycles. TCRdb re-derived calls from the 5' RACE reads in MiXCR, one entry per CDR3 protein. The sample comprises 1.4 million to 1.5 million distinct CDR3 sequences, about 40% of which are singletons, and 7.9% rests with the top ten. Sample: blood. The receptors derive from a woman aged 18-29 years in good health.

The gene calls are TRBV6-5 and TRBJ1-3; no reliable D call. V dropped 5 bases and J dropped 0 bases, with 11 bases sitting between them. The CDR3 loop spans 15 amino acids. Germline-derived CDR1 and CDR2 are MNHEY and SVGAGI. CDR3 protein: CASSAIESSGNTIYF. As DNA, the CDR3 is TGTGCCAGCAGTGCGATAGAGAGCTCTGGAAACACCATATATTTT.

The CDR3 DNA reads as TGCAGTGCTAGACCGGACAGGGAAAAACTGTTTTTT. This translates into CSARPDREKLFF. The chain joins TRBV20-1 to TRBJ1-4, with TRBD1 identical over 7 bases. Germline CDR1 DFQATT, CDR2 SNEGSKA (reference sequence). J gave up 8 bases and V 2 bases, and 2 bases lay outside the gene matches. The CDR3 runs 12 residues.

This chain links TRBV27 with TRBJ2-1, with D maybe TRBD2 (6 bases). The J call may be faulty, since TRBJ2-7 better matches the DNA end. CDR3 length: 17 residues. CDR1 MNHEY and CDR2 SMNVEV come from the germline V gene (reference sequence). The DNA for the CDR3 is TGTGCCAGCAGACAAAGGACGGGGGAAAGCCCCTACAATGAGCAGTACTTC. As protein: CASRQRTGESPYNEQYF.

This chain connects TRBV28 to TRBJ1-6, with a tentative D call TRBD1 (5 bases). Germline-derived CDR1 and CDR2 are MDHEN and SYDVKM. Trimming cost V 3 bases and J 2 bases, with 11 bases left between them. The CDR3 is 16 residues long. Written as DNA, the CDR3 is TGTGCCAGCAGTTTCAGGGCAGGGCCCTATAATTCACCCCTCCACTTT. Amino acids: CASSFRAGPYNSPLHF. Full variable domain (rest looked up from reference TRBV28 and TRBJ1-6): DVKVTQSSRYLVKRTGEKVFLECVQDMDHENMFWYRQDPGLGLRLIYFSYDVKMKEKGDIPEGYSVSREKKERFSLILESASTNQTSMYLCASSFRAGPYNSPLHFGNGTRLTVT.

On this clonotype: The junction and the germline gene differ at one end; a read error may be behind it. The V call is TRBV7-9, the J call TRBJ2-5; D gene uncertain. The J call may be faulty, since TRBJ2-7 better matches the DNA end. This CDR3 region has 14 residues. Germline assignment: CDR1 SEHNR and CDR2 FQNEAQ (reference sequence). For the CDR3, the DNA is TGTGCTAGCAGCTCAGCCCCCAGGTGGGACGAGCAGTACTTC. Its translation: CASSSAPRWDEQYF.

This chain connects TRBV27 to TRBJ2-7, with D possibly being TRBD2 (7 bases). Per germline, CDR1 MNHEY and CDR2 SMNVEV (reference sequence). V was trimmed by 1 base and J by 4 bases, leaving 14 bases between them. The CDR3 runs 15 residues. The CDR3, as DNA: TGTGCCAGCAGTTTATTCGGGGGGCGCTTGTACGAGCAGTACTTC. Translation: CASSLFGGRLYEQYF.

This clonotype occurred a few times. The gene calls are TRBV7-3 and TRBJ1-2; a possible D gene is TRBD1 (6 bases). This CDR3 contains 16 residues. The V gene's germline CDR1 is SGHTA and CDR2 FQGTGA. V dropped 5 bases and J dropped 4 bases, with 20 bases sitting between them. This CDR3 reads CASSLDSIVALYGYTF. The CDR3, as DNA: TGTGCCAGCAGCCTGGACAGCATAGTTGCACTCTATGGCTACACCTTC.

This chain links TRBV20-1 with TRBJ2-1, with 8 nucleotides matching TRBD1. The tail of the sequence fits TRBJ2-7 better, so the J call may be wrong. The CDR3 runs 12 residues. Per the germline V gene, CDR1 is DFQATT and CDR2 is SNEGSKA (reference sequence). CDR3 loop: CSAHRGDNEQYF. The CDR3 DNA reads TGCAGTGCTCACAGGGGGGACAATGAGCAGTACTTC.

This chain uses TRBV20-1 with TRBJ2-1; 8 nucleotides line up with TRBD1. CDR3 size: 15 residues. Germline V lookup: CDR1 DFQATT, CDR2 SNEGSKA (reference sequence). V lost 0 bases, J lost 5 bases, and 6 bases stayed unmatched. The CDR3 coding sequence is TGCAGTGCTAGAGATTCGCCAGGGGGCCACAATGAGCAGTTCTTC. Its protein is CSARDSPGGHNEQFF.

Ten or more counts support this clonotype. This rearrangement joins TRBV7-2 to TRBJ2-4; TRBD2 might be the D (5 bases). V gave up 5 bases and J gave up 8 bases, with 13 bases separating them. This CDR3 comprises 13 residues. CDR1 SGHTA and CDR2 FQGNSA come from the germline V gene. DNA of the CDR3: TGTGCCAGCAGCCGAGAAGCGGCGGACATTCAGTACTTC. Amino acids: CASSREAADIQYF.

V and J are TRBV20-1 and TRBJ1-5; tentatively, D is TRBD1 (5 bases). The germline V gene encodes CDR1 DFQATT and CDR2 SNEGSKA (reference sequence). The CDR3 has 14 residues. Trimming left V 6 bases short and J 0 bases short, with 12 bases between. The DNA for the CDR3 is TGCAGTGCCGAGGACACCCTTAGCAATCAGCCCCAGCATTTT. Translating gives CSAEDTLSNQPQHF.

J is TRBJ1-6 and V is TRBV7-9; D call uncertain. Per the germline V gene, CDR1 is SEHNR and CDR2 is FQNEAQ (reference sequence). The CDR3 has 16 residues. V lost 4 bases and J lost 4, with 14 bases in between. CDR3 protein: CASSSEDLNYNSPLHF. CDR3 coding DNA: TGTGCCAGCAGCTCAGAAGATCTGAATTATAATTCACCCCTCCACTTT.

This sequence joins TRBV7-3 and TRBJ2-3; TRBD2 agrees at 12 bases. Germline assignment: CDR1 SGHTA and CDR2 FQGTGA. The CDR3 spans 19 residues. V shed 5 bases and J 4 bases; nucleotides not matched to a gene: 16. CDR3 loop: CASSPQSRLAGEGADTQYF. CDR3 in DNA: TGTGCCAGCAGCCCCCAATCTAGACTAGCGGGGGAAGGGGCAGATACGCAGTATTTT. Supplemented by reference TRBV7-3 and TRBJ2-3, the full variable domain reads GAGVSQTPSNKVTEKGKYVELRCDPISGHTALYWYRQSLGQGPEFLIYFQGTGAADDSGLPNDRFFAVRPEGSVSTLKIQRTERGDSAVYLCASSPQSRLAGEGADTQYFGPGTRLTVL.

The chain uses TRBV4-1 and TRBJ1-2; 8 nucleotides match TRBD1. Germline CDR1 and CDR2: MGHRA and YSYEKL. This CDR3 has 15 amino acids. Trimming took 1 base from V and 10 from J; bases not matched to a gene: 11. CDR3 protein: CASSQVGQGAAYYTF. The CDR3 DNA follows: TGCGCCAGCAGCCAAGTTGGTCAGGGGGCCGCGTACTACACCTTC.

In the case of this clonotype: An end of the junction differs from the germline gene, which may be a read error. This chain connects TRBV4-1 to TRBJ2-3; D not certain. Germline values: CDR1 MGHRA, CDR2 YSYEKL. The CDR3 is 14 residues long. The CDR3 loop reads CASSRDPNPDTRYF. CDR3 bases: TGCGCCAGCAGCCGAGACCCGAACCCAGATACGCGGTATTTT.

This clonotype was counted only a few times. This chain links TRBV10-3 with TRBJ2-7; 7 bases are shared with TRBD1. The CDR3 sequence is 16 residues long. V was clipped by 8 bases and J by 0 bases; unmatched bases: 13. Per the germline V gene, CDR1 is ENHRY and CDR2 is SYGVKD. In nucleotides, the CDR3 is TGTGCCATCGTAGGATCCGTGCCAGGGGGCTCCTACGAGCAGTACTTC. Protein sequence: CAIVGSVPGGSYEQYF.

J is TRBJ2-7 and V is TRBV14; perhaps D is TRBD1 or TRBD2 (5 bases each). The CDR3 covers 13 residues. The germline V and J ends were trimmed by 5 bases and 7 bases, with 15 bases remaining between them. Germline CDR1 SGHDN, CDR2 FVKESK. The CDR3 sequence: CASSLGRYNEQYF. In nucleotides, the CDR3 is TGTGCCAGCAGCTTGGGACGCTACAATGAGCAGTACTTC.

This clonotype was observed a few times. The CDR3 loop reads CASSQDSKWELHQPQHF. The CDR3 DNA reads as TGCGCCAGCAGCCAAGACTCTAAGTGGGAACTTCATCAGCCCCAGCATTTT. V usage is TRBV4-1 and J usage is TRBJ1-5; D is uncertain. CDR3 size: 17 residues. The germline V and J ends were trimmed by 0 bases and 5 bases, with 17 bases remaining between them. CDR1 is MGHRA, CDR2 YSYEKL, per germline.

In DNA form, the CDR3 reads TGTGCCAGCAGTTGGATACAAGAGACCCAGTACTTC. It translates to CASSWIQETQYF. The chain links TRBV2 to TRBJ2-5; unclear D gene. CDR3 size: 12 residues. V lost 5 bases to trimming and J lost 2 bases, with 6 bases between them. Germline V gives CDR1 SNHLY, CDR2 FYNNEI.

As DNA, the CDR3 is TGTGCCAGCAGTTTATGGGAGGTCTCAGATACGCAGTATTTT. Translation: CASSLWEVSDTQYF. V gene TRBV12-3 or TRBV12-4 combines with J gene TRBJ2-3; TRBD2 is a possible D gene (6 bases). CDR3 length equals 14 residues. V was shortened by 2 bases and J by 4 bases, with 10 bases between the two germline ends.

The chain uses TRBV20-1 and TRBJ2-1; maybe TRBD2 (5 bases). The germline CDR1 and CDR2 sequences are DFQATT and SNEGSKA (reference sequence). This CDR3 spans 13 amino acids. The ends were cut back, 1 base at V and 7 bases at J, with 11 bases in the middle. The CDR3 is CSARGPGKNEQFF. The CDR3, as DNA: TGCAGTGCTAGAGGTCCGGGGAAGAATGAGCAGTTCTTC.

This chain links TRBV5-6 with TRBJ1-1; TRBD1 matches at 7 bases. Trimming cost V 4 bases and J 5 bases; bases outside gene matches: 11. Germline CDR1 reads SGHDT; CDR2 reads YYEEEE. The CDR3 has 15 amino acids. CDR3 nucleotides: TGTGCCAGCAGCACCAAGGACAGGCAAAGGACTGAAGCTTTCTTT. It codes for CASSTKDRQRTEAFF.

The V gene is TRBV2, the J gene TRBJ2-3, with D possibly being TRBD2 (6 bases). Germline V CDR1 and CDR2: SNHLY, FYNNEI. The CDR3 loop spans 15 amino acids. V was cut by 8 bases and J by 2 bases, with 17 bases left in between. As DNA, the CDR3 is TGTGCCAGCGGTGGAGCGGGCTACTTCACAGATACGCAGTATTTT. Residues: CASGGAGYFTDTQYF. The full variable domain, with the rest looked up from reference TRBV2 and TRBJ2-3, is EPEVTQTPSHQVTQMGQEVILRCVPISNHLYFYWYRQILGQKVEFLVSFYNNEISEKSEIFDDQFSVERPDGSNFTLKIRSTKLEDSAMYFCASGGAGYFTDTQYFGPGTRLTVL.

The chain employs TRBV5-1 and TRBJ2-3, with 7 bases that match TRBD2. The CDR3 spans 15 residues. The germline V gene has CDR1 SGHRS and CDR2 YFSETQ. With 3 bases clipped from V and 5 bases from J, the junction kept 9 bases outside the gene matches. Here the CDR3 reads CASSSAGAHGDTQYF. Written as DNA, the CDR3 is TGCGCCAGCAGCTCCGCGGGAGCTCATGGAGATACGCAGTATTTT. The whole variable domain, remainder taken from reference TRBV5-1 and TRBJ2-3, is KAGVTQTPRYLIKTRGQQVTLSCSPISGHRSVSWYQQTPGQGLQFLFEYFSETQRNKGNFPGRFSGRQFSNSRSEMNVSTLELGDSALYLCASSSAGAHGDTQYFGPGTRLTVL.

The V and J genes are TRBV13 and TRBJ2-1; D gene unclear. Between the trimmed V and J ends, which lost 5 bases and 10 bases, there was a span of 18 bases. CDR1 and CDR2 (germline): PRHDT, FYEKMQ (reference sequence). The CDR3 has 14 residues. DNA of the CDR3: TGTGCCAGCAGCCGCTTCCGCCCGGCTTGGGAGCAGTTCTTC. This gives the protein CASSRFRPAWEQFF.

V gene TRBV10-3 combines with J gene TRBJ2-3; D is undetermined. The CDR3 length is 13 residues. Germline V CDR1 and CDR2: ENHRY, SYGVKD. Deletions cut 3 bases from V and 6 bases from J, with 10 bases between. For the CDR3, the DNA is TGTGCCATCAGTGACGGCTATTTCGATACGCAGTATTTT. Translating gives CAISDGYFDTQYF.